A single sample gave rise to the 21 T cell receptor beta chains below, sequenced in a study of T cell changes during pregnancy in multiple sclerosis. Sequenced by immunoSEQ multiplex PCR; TCRdb stores in-frame clones only, minus some. In the table there are tens of thousands of clones, roughly nine tenths of which are singletons. Here the sequenced sample was CD8+ T cells from peripheral blood mononuclear cells, taken in the second trimester of pregnancy. Every receptor here comes from a female donor with multiple sclerosis, enrolled in a pregnancy study.

The rearrangement links TRBV13 to TRBJ2-7; a possible D gene is TRBD1 (5 bases). The germline V and J ends were trimmed by 2 bases and 0 bases, with 8 bases remaining between them. CDR3 size: 14 residues. CDR1 is PRHDT, CDR2 FYEKMQ, per germline (reference sequence). The DNA of the CDR3 is TGTGCCAGCAGCTTACAGGGTTTCTCCTACGAGCAGTACTTC. This translates into CASSLQGFSYEQYF.

This chain uses TRBV5-4 with TRBJ2-2; 8 positions agree with TRBD2. CDR3 length equals 15 residues. Losses at the gene ends were 4 bases for V and 4 bases for J; bases not matched to a gene: 6. Germline CDR1 and CDR2: SGHNT and YYREEE (reference sequence). CDR3 in amino acids: CASSQTSGFTGELFF. CDR3 nucleotides: TGTGCCAGCAGCCAAACTAGCGGCTTCACCGGGGAGCTGTTTTTT.

This clone was observed a single time. The V gene is TRBV9, the J gene TRBJ1-1; 7 bases are shared with TRBD1. The CDR3 runs to 15 residues. Trimming cost V 2 bases and J 1 base; bases outside gene matches: 5. Germline loops: CDR1 SGDLS, CDR2 YYNGEE. This CDR3 reads CASSVRDRWNTEAFF. The CDR3 nucleotides read TGTGCCAGCAGCGTCAGGGACAGATGGAACACTGAAGCTTTCTTT.

The J gene is TRBJ2-7, the V gene TRBV13; TRBD2 aligns across 9 bases. J was trimmed by 3 bases and V by 5 bases; bases with no gene match: 14. CDR1 PRHDT and CDR2 FYEKMQ come from the germline V gene (reference sequence). The CDR3 length is 17 residues. The CDR3 here is CASSPRPAGGIGYEQYF. The CDR3 nucleotides are TGTGCCAGCAGCCCCCGCCCAGCGGGAGGTATTGGCTACGAGCAGTACTTC.

This sequence joins TRBV10-3 and TRBJ1-1; weak D call: TRBD1 (5 bases). This CDR3 is 12 amino acids long. The V and J ends lost 6 bases and 4 bases respectively, with 9 bases between them. Germline CDR1 ENHRY, CDR2 SYGVKD. The CDR3 DNA reads TGTGCCATCAGGGCGGGGGGCACTGAAGCTTTCTTT. Translated, it gives CAIRAGGTEAFF.

Comment on this clone: The sample contains more than one DNA sequence encoding this CDR3. This chain links TRBV19 with TRBJ1-5; TRBD1 aligns across 9 bases. The CDR3 totals 15 residues. CDR1 is LNHDA and CDR2 is SQIVND in the germline V gene (reference sequence). V gave up 6 bases and J gave up 6 bases; unmatched junction bases: 9. The CDR3 nucleotides read TGTGCCAGTAGGATGACAGGGGGGAGATTTCAGCCCCAGCATTTT. This sequence encodes CASRMTGGRFQPQHF.

V gene TRBV15 combines with J gene TRBJ1-1, with TRBD1 as a possible D gene (6 bases). This CDR3 comprises 18 residues. CDR1 is LNHNV, CDR2 YYDKDF, per germline (reference sequence). Trimming left V 0 bases short and J 3 bases short, with 20 bases between. Written as DNA, the CDR3 is TGTGCCACCAGCAGAGATCTGGGGTGGGAGGGGGGAGACACTGAAGCTTTCTTT. Its translation: CATSRDLGWEGGDTEAFF.

This chain links TRBV6-1 with TRBJ1-2, with 9 bases identical to TRBD1. This CDR3 is 14 amino acids long. Losses at the gene ends were 2 bases for V and 6 bases for J; bases not matched to a gene: 4. Germline values: CDR1 MNHNS, CDR2 SASEGT. The CDR3: CASSEIGTGHGYTF. DNA of the CDR3: TGTGCCAGCAGTGAAATTGGGACAGGGCATGGCTACACCTTC.

This rearrangement joins TRBV29-1 to TRBJ2-3; the match to TRBD1 covers 10 bases. The CDR3 loop spans 13 amino acids. After removal of 4 bases from V and 6 bases from J, the junction contained 4 bases not matched to a gene. Germline CDR1 is SQVTM and CDR2 is ANQGSEA. CDR3 amino acids: CSVAGTGDDTQYF. In DNA, the CDR3 is TGCAGCGTTGCCGGGACAGGGGACGATACGCAGTATTTT.

The rearrangement links TRBV19 to TRBJ2-2, with 8 bases aligning to TRBD2. Germline assignment: CDR1 LNHDA and CDR2 SQIVND (reference sequence). With V trimmed by 2 bases and J by 2 bases, 1 base remained unmatched. CDR3 length: 15 amino acids. CDR3 sequence (DNA): TGTGCCAGTAGTATACTAGCGGGTAACACCGGGGAGCTGTTTTTT. This codes for CASSILAGNTGELFF.

The CDR3 region is CASSPEAGALTSEQFF. The CDR3 DNA sequence: TGTGCCAGCAGCCCAGAAGCGGGGGCTCTAACGAGTGAGCAGTTCTTC. The genes are TRBV7-2 and TRBJ2-1; TRBD2 aligns across 8 bases. There are 16 residues in the CDR3. Germline V gives CDR1 SGHTA, CDR2 FQGNSA. The junction had 15 bases not matched to a gene; V was cut back by 5 bases and J by 9 bases.

The rearrangement links TRBV6-1 to TRBJ1-2, with 9 nucleotides matching TRBD1. The CDR3 is 19 amino acids. The V gene's germline CDR1 is MNHNS and CDR2 SASEGT. J gave up 4 bases and V 10 bases, and 25 bases lay outside the gene matches. The CDR3 is CATCDDPLGQGIAGYGYTF. CDR3 sequence (DNA): TGTGCCACCTGTGACGATCCTCTGGGACAGGGTATCGCCGGCTATGGCTACACCTTC.

V is TRBV30 and J is TRBJ2-1, with TRBD2 identical over 12 bases. CDR3 length: 15 residues. The V gene end was trimmed by 0 bases and the J gene end by 8 bases; junction bases not matched to a gene: 5. From germline, CDR1 is GTSNPN and CDR2 SVGIG (reference sequence). Written as DNA, the CDR3 is TGTGCCTGGAGTGTGTGGACTAGCGGGGTCGATGAGCAGTTCTTC. Translated: CAWSVWTSGVDEQFF.

This clone was picked up a small number of times. The chain has TRBV4-1 and TRBJ2-1, with a possible D match to TRBD2 (5 bases). Trimming removed 6 bases at V and 5 bases at J, with 17 bases between. This CDR3 is 15 amino acids long. In germline, CDR1 is MGHRA, CDR2 YSYEKL. CDR3 region: CASSETKLENNEQFF. CDR3 bases: TGCGCCAGCAGTGAAACCAAACTAGAAAACAATGAGCAGTTCTTC.

This sequence joins TRBV15 and TRBJ2-7, with 8 bases that match TRBD2. This CDR3 is 17 amino acids long. From germline, CDR1 is LNHNV and CDR2 YYDKDF (reference sequence). Trimming at V came to 0 bases and at J to 4 bases, leaving 11 bases not matched to a gene. As DNA, the CDR3 is TGTGCCACCAGCAGAGATTCGGGGGGGGGAGAACTTTACGAGCAGTACTTC. Translating it yields CATSRDSGGGELYEQYF.

This chain joins TRBV7-7 and TRBJ2-1; 7 positions agree with TRBD1. The CDR3 spans 13 residues. V lost 5 bases, J lost 4 bases, and 2 bases stayed unmatched. CDR1 SSHAT and CDR2 FNYEAQ come from the germline V gene (reference sequence). The CDR3 is CASSPGQYNEQFF. The CDR3 DNA reads as TGTGCCAGCAGCCCGGGACAGTACAATGAGCAGTTCTTC. The full variable domain, rest sourced from reference TRBV7-7 and TRBJ2-1, is GAGVSQSPRYKVTKRGQDVTLRCDPISSHATLYWYQQALGQGPEFLTYFNYEAQPDKSGLPSDRFSAERPEGSISTLTIQRTEQRDSAMYRCASSPGQYNEQFFGPGTRLTVL.

The sample holds one count of this clone. The J gene is TRBJ2-7, the V gene TRBV27, with 8 bases lining up with TRBD2. With V trimmed by 8 bases and J by 1 base, 10 bases remained unmatched. Germline CDR1 and CDR2: MNHEY and SMNVEV (reference sequence). The CDR3 sequence is 15 residues long. The CDR3 protein is CASSLRSGSSYEQYF. In nucleotides, the CDR3 is TGTGCCAGCTCCCTGAGGAGCGGGAGTTCCTACGAGCAGTACTTC.

The V call is TRBV15, the J call TRBJ1-4; D not certain. This CDR3 region has 13 residues. The germline V gene has CDR1 LNHNV and CDR2 YYDKDF (reference sequence). Trimming shortened V by 3 bases and J by 5 bases, and 7 bases separated the two germline ends. In nucleotides, the CDR3 is TGTGCCACCAGCAGGGCACCGAATGAAAAACTGTTTTTT. Amino acid sequence: CATSRAPNEKLFF.

The chain recombines TRBV11-2 with TRBJ2-5, with 7 bases lining up with TRBD2. The germline V gene has CDR1 SGHAT and CDR2 FQNNGV. V lost 5 bases and J lost 3; bases outside the gene matches: 18. This CDR3 spans 18 amino acids. CDR3 sequence reads: CASSPTPPWTSAKETQYF. CDR3 sequence (DNA): TGTGCCAGCAGCCCCACTCCCCCCTGGACTAGTGCAAAAGAGACCCAGTACTTC.

The chain links TRBV6-5 to TRBJ1-2, with TRBD1 as a possible D gene (5 bases). This CDR3 spans 13 amino acids. Germline V gene data show CDR1 as MNHEY and CDR2 as SVGAGI. V lost 5 bases and J lost 8, with 15 bases in between. The CDR3 sequence: CASSTPAGDGYTF. For the CDR3, the DNA is TGTGCCAGCAGTACCCCCGCGGGGGACGGCTACACCTTC.

The chain joins TRBV19 to TRBJ2-5, with D maybe TRBD2 (6 bases). Germline V CDR1 and CDR2: LNHDA, SQIVND (reference sequence). The CDR3 loop spans 14 amino acids. V dropped 5 bases and J dropped 2 bases, with 12 bases sitting between them. CDR3 in amino acids: CASSPWGEQETQYF. CDR3 nucleotide sequence: TGTGCCAGTAGTCCATGGGGGGAGCAAGAGACCCAGTACTTC.